The 3 T cell receptor beta chains reported below all come from one sample, sequenced in a study of Graves' ophthalmopathy and Graves' hyperthyroidism. As the template, RNA transcripts were used to amplify TCR beta CDR3 regions. Second-round multiplex PCR came after a first-round RT-PCR that employed HTBI primers. In TCRdb, the multiplex PCR reads were re-called with MiXCR into one record per CDR3 protein. The data show about 550,000 distinct CDR3 sequences, under 40% seen once. Source material: peripheral blood or thyroid tissue (not recorded which). The receptors originated from an adult man with Graves' hyperthyroidism.

About this clonotype: A much larger clone lies a single base off, so this may be a read error. The genes are TRBV29-1 and TRBJ2-7, with D maybe TRBD1 (5 bases). CDR1 is SQVTM, CDR2 ANQGSEA, per germline. This CDR3 spans 11 amino acids. In DNA form, the CDR3 reads TGCAGCGTTGCTGGGGCTGGAGAGCGGTACTTC. It codes for CSVAGAGERYF.

This clonotype was recorded a few times. The CDR3 is CASSLALTAVGTGELFF. The CDR3 DNA follows: TGTGCCAGCAGTTTAGCGCTAACGGCAGTAGGGACCGGGGAGCTGTTTTTT. The chain combines TRBV12-3 or TRBV12-4 with TRBJ2-2, with D hard to call. The CDR3 is 17 amino acids. The germline V and J ends were trimmed by 0 bases and 5 bases, with 16 bases remaining between them.

This chain joins TRBV6-5 and TRBJ2-7; maybe TRBD2 (6 bases). Germline-derived CDR1 and CDR2 are MNHEY and SVGAGI. V was clipped by 10 bases and J by 7 bases, with 20 bases between them. This CDR3 contains 13 residues. CDR3 protein: CATRAGFFFEQYF. CDR3 bases: TGTGCCACTCGGGCGGGGTTCTTTTTTGAGCAGTACTTC.